These 9 T cell receptor beta chains were sequenced from one sample in a study of T cell repertoires in cytomegalovirus infection. TCRdb processed the reads anew with MiXCR; each CDR3 protein has one entry. The repertoire holds 450,000 to 550,000 distinct CDR3 sequences, with about 15% as singletons. The sample taken for sequencing was CD8+ T cells from PBMCs. Source of these receptors: a human donor in good health (CMV status not recorded). Some clones in this sample may be carry-over from other donors' samples.

This clonotype was recorded at least ten times. The chain combines TRBV7-7 with TRBJ2-7; D is possibly TRBD1 or TRBD2 (5 bases each). Germline V CDR1 and CDR2: SSHAT, FNYEAQ (reference sequence). Between the trimmed V and J ends, which lost 1 base and 3 bases, there was a span of 7 bases. The CDR3 length is 13 residues. The CDR3 bases are TGTGCCAGCAGCTTAGGGGACGGCTACGAGCAGTACTTC. Translating it yields CASSLGDGYEQYF.

With respect to this clonotype: This sequence may be a read error, since a much larger clone differs from it by one base. The chain has TRBV12-5 and TRBJ1-1, with D unresolved. The CDR3 totals 10 residues. The germline gives CDR1 LGHNT, CDR2 FRNRAP. Trimming stripped 6 bases from V and 11 bases from J, with 10 bases between. CDR3 residues: CASGTNQAFF. The CDR3 nucleotides are TGTGCTAGTGGGACAAACCAGGCTTTCTTT. The full variable domain, in which reference TRBV12-5 and TRBJ1-1 provide the parts outside the CDR3, is DARVTQTPRHKVTEMGQEVTMRCQPILGHNTVFWYRQTMMQGLELLAYFRNRAPLDDSGMPKDRFSAEMPDATLATLKIQPSEPRDSAVYFCASGTNQAFFGQGTRLTVV.

This clonotype was seen many times. The chain links TRBV5-6 to TRBJ2-7; 9 bases map to TRBD1. Germline V gene lookup returns CDR1 SGHDT and CDR2 YYEEEE. This CDR3 spans 15 amino acids. The junction had 5 bases not matched to a gene; V was cut back by 0 bases and J by 4 bases. The CDR3 bases are TGTGCCAGCAGCTTGGGGACAGGGGATCTGTACGAGCAGTACTTC. Translating it yields CASSLGTGDLYEQYF.

This clonotype was counted many times. The chain links TRBV11-2 to TRBJ1-4; 8 bases agree with TRBD1. Germline-derived CDR1 and CDR2 are SGHAT and FQNNGV. There are 14 residues in the CDR3. V shed 5 bases, J shed 3 bases, and the junction held 2 bases outside the gene matches. CDR3 nucleotide sequence: TGTGCCAGCAGCCCGACAGGGGCTAATGAAAAACTGTTTTTT. As protein: CASSPTGANEKLFF. The full variable domain, with the rest looked up from reference TRBV11-2 and TRBJ1-4, is EAGVAQSPRYKIIEKRQSVAFWCNPISGHATLYWYQQILGQGPKLLIQFQNNGVVDDSQLPKDRFSAERLKGVDSTLKIQPAKLEDSAVYLCASSPTGANEKLFFGSGTQLSVL.

This clonotype was counted many times. The germline gene is not matched at one end of the junction; a read error may be the cause. The CDR3 is CASSLNGQGGNYEQYF. The CDR3 DNA follows: TGTGCCAGCAGCTTAAACGGACAGGGAGGGAACTACGAGCAGTACTTC. This chain connects TRBV5-3 to TRBJ2-7; maybe TRBD1 (8 bases). TRBV5-3 is an ORF for which the function is uncertain. CDR3 length: 16 amino acids.

The chain employs TRBV14 and TRBJ2-4; perhaps TRBD1 as D (6 bases). V was shortened by 1 base and J by 0 bases, with 16 bases between the two germline ends. The CDR3 has 18 amino acids. The germline gives CDR1 SGHDN, CDR2 FVKESK. The CDR3 DNA follows: TGTGCCAGCAGCCAAGGACAGGAGGCCCCCCTAGCCAAAAACATTCAGTACTTC. It specifies CASSQGQEAPLAKNIQYF.

The sample holds many counts of this clonotype. The gene calls are TRBV7-6 and TRBJ2-1; the match to TRBD2 covers 10 bases. V trimming: 5 bases; J trimming: 7 bases; junction bases outside the gene matches: 2. Germline V CDR1 and CDR2: SGHVS, FNYEAQ. There are 13 residues in the CDR3. The CDR3, as DNA: TGTGCCAGCAGCGCTAGCGGGGGAAATGAGCAGTTCTTC. Its protein is CASSASGGNEQFF.

About this clonotype itself: No conserved phenylalanine or tryptophan is present at the end of the CDR3, so a read error is the likely explanation. The V and J genes are TRBV19 and TRBJ2-7; D tentatively reads TRBD1 or TRBD2 (5 bases each). Germline CDR1 LNHDA, CDR2 SQIVND (reference sequence). Trimming took 7 bases from V and 2 from J, leaving 15 bases between them. CDR3 length: 14 amino acids. The CDR3 region is CASTPGRGPYEQYL. CDR3 nucleotides: TGTGCCAGTACCCCGGGGCGCGGCCCCTACGAGCAGTACTTA.

Concerning this clonotype itself: This may arise from a read error, as a much more abundant clone is one base away. The CDR3 DNA reads TGTGACTCTCTGCGGTTTGAGGGGAGGGTGGACATAAGATTCTCTGGGGCCAACGTCCTGACTTTC. Translated: CDSLRFEGRVDIRFSGANVLTF. The chain is built from TRBV12-5 and TRBJ2-6, with TRBD2 identical over 7 bases. The germline gives CDR1 LGHNT, CDR2 FRNRAP. The CDR3 runs 22 residues. The full variable domain, in which reference TRBV12-5 and TRBJ2-6 provide the parts outside the CDR3, is DARVTQTPRHKVTEMGQEVTMRCQPILGHNTVFWYRQTMMQGLELLAYFRNRAPLDDSGMPKDRFSAEMPDATLATLKIQPSEPRDSAVYFCDSLRFEGRVDIRFSGANVLTFGAGSRLTVL.